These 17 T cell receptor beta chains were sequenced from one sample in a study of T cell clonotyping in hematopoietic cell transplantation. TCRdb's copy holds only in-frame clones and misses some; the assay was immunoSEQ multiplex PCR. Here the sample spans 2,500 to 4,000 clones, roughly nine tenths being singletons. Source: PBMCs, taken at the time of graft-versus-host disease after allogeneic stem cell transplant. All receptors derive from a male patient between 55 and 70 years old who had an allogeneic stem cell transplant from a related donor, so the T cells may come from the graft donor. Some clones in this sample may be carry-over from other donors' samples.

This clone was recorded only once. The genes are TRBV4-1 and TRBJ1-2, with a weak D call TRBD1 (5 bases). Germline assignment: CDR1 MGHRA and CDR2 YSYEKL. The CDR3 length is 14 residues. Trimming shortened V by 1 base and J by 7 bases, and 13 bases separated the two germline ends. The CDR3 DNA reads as TGCGCCAGCAGCCAAGTGATGAGGGGCTCTGGCTACACCTTC. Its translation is CASSQVMRGSGYTF.

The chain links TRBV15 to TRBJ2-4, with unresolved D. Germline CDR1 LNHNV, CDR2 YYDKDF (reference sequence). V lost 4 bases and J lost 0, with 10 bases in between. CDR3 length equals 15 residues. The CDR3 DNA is TGTGCCACCAGCAAGGACGGTCAAGCCAAAAACATTCAGTACTTC. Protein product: CATSKDGQAKNIQYF. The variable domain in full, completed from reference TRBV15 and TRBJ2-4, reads DAMVIQNPRYQVTQFGKPVTLSCSQTLNHNVMYWYQQKSSQAPKLLFHYYDKDFNNEADTPDNFQSRRPNTSFCFLDIRSPGLGDTAMYLCATSKDGQAKNIQYFGAGTRLSVL.

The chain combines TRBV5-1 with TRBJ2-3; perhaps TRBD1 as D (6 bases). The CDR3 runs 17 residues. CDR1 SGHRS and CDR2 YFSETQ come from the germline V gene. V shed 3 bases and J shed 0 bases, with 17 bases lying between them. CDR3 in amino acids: CASSWNLRDTSTDTQYF. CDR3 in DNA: TGCGCCAGCAGCTGGAACCTCCGGGACACCAGCACAGATACGCAGTATTTT.

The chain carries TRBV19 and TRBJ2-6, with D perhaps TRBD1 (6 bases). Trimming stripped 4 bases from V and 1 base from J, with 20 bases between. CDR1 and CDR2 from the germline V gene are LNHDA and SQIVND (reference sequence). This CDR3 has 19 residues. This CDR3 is CASSTRGAGAGSGANVLTF. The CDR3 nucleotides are TGTGCCAGTAGTACGCGAGGGGCAGGGGCAGGATCTGGGGCCAACGTCCTGACTTTC.

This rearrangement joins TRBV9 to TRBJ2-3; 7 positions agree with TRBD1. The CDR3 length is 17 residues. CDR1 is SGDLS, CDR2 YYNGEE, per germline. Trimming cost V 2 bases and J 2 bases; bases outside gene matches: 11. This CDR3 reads CASSVAQGVDFTDTQYF. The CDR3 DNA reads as TGTGCCAGCAGCGTGGCTCAGGGGGTTGATTTCACAGATACGCAGTATTTT.

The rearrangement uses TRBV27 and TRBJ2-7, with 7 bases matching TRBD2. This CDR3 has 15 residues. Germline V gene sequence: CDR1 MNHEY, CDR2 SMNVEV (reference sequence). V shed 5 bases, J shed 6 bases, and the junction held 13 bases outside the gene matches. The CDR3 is CASSPWGLMGGEQYF. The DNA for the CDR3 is TGTGCCAGCAGTCCCTGGGGACTAATGGGGGGCGAGCAGTACTTC.

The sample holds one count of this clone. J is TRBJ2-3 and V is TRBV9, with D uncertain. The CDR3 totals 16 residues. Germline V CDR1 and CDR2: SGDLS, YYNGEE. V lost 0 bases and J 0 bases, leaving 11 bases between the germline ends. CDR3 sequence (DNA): TGTGCCAGCAGCGTAGAGGCAGACTTTAGCACAGATACGCAGTATTTT. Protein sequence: CASSVEADFSTDTQYF.

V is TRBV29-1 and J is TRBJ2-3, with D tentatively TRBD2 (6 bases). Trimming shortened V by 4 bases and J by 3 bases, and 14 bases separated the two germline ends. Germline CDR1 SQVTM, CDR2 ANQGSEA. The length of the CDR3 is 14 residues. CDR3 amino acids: CSVGVRGKTDTQYF. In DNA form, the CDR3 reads TGCAGCGTTGGGGTGCGGGGTAAAACAGATACGCAGTATTTT.

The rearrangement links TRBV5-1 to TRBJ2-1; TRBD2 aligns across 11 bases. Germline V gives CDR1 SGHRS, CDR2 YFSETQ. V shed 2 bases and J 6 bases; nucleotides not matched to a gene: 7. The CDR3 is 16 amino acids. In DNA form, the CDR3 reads TGCGCCAGCAGCTTTAGCGGGGGGGGTCCGGGCAATGAGCAGTTCTTC. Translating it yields CASSFSGGGPGNEQFF.

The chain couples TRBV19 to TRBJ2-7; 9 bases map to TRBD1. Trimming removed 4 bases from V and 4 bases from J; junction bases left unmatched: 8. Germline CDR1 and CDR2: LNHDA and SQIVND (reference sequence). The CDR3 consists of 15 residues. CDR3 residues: CASSTDRGAPYEQYF. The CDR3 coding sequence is TGTGCCAGTAGTACCGACAGGGGGGCTCCGTACGAGCAGTACTTC.

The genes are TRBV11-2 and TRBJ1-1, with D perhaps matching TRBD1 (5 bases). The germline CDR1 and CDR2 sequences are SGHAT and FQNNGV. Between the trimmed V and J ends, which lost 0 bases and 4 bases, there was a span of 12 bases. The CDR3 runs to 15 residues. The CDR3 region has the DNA TGTGCCAGCAGCTTAGATGCAGGCGGGGGCACTGAAGCTTTCTTT. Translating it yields CASSLDAGGGTEAFF.

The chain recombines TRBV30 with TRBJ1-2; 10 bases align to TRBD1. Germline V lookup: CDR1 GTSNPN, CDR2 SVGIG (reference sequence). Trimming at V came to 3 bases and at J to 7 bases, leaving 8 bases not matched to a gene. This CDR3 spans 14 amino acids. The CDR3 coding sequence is TGTGCCTGGAGCCGGGACAGGGGACATCCTGGCTACACCTTC. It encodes CAWSRDRGHPGYTF.

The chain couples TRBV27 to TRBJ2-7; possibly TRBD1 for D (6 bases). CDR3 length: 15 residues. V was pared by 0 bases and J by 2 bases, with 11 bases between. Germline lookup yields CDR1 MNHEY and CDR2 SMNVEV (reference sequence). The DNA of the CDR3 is TGTGCCAGCAGTTTATCGGTGGGGGCCACCTACGAGCAGTACTTC. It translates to CASSLSVGATYEQYF.

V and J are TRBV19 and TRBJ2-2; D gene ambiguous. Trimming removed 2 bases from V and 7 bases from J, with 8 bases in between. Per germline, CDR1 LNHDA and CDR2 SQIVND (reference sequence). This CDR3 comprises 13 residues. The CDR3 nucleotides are TGTGCCAGTAGTATAACCGGTATCGGGGAGCTGTTTTTT. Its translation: CASSITGIGELFF.

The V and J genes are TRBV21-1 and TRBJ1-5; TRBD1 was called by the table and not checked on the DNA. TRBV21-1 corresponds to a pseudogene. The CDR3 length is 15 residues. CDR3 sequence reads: CASSKRTDSNQPQHF. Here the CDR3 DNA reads TGTGCCAGCAGCAAAAGGACAGATAGCAATCAGCCCCAGCATTTT.

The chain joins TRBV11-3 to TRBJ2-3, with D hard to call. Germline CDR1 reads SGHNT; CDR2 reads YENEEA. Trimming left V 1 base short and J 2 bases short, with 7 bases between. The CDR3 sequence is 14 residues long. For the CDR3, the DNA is TGTGCCAGCAGCTTAGCCAGCTCCACAGATACGCAGTATTTT. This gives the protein CASSLASSTDTQYF.

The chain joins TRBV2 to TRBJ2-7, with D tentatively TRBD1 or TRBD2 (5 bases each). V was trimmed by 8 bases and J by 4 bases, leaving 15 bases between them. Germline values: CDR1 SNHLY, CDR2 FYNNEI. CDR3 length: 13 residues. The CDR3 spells CASFRLGVYEQYF. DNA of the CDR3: TGTGCCAGCTTCCGCCTGGGGGTTTACGAGCAGTACTTC.